The rows below give T cell receptor beta chains drawn from one sample of a study of blood T cell repertoires in COVID-19. Assay: immunoSEQ multiplex PCR; the TCRdb copy retains only in-frame clones and omits some. The sample includes 300,000 to 350,000 clones, about 90% of them seen just once. Sequenced: PBMCs or T cells enriched from blood (not recorded which). The receptors originated from a woman in her twenties or thirties who had been exposed to COVID-19. Each CDR3 is given with its conserved first and last residue. A D gene is named only where the DNA matches it firmly. Size is omitted from some rows. Given values are once, few, many or a class for expanded clones.

CDR3aa: CSASPSAGWSKPQHF
CDR3nt: TGCAGTGCTAGTCCGTCCGCAGGGTGGTCGAAGCCCCAGCATTTT
v_gene: TRBV20-1
j_gene: TRBJ1-5
d_gene: .
abundance: .

CDR3aa: CASSQRTSVHEQFF
CDR3nt: TGTGCCAGCAGCCAACGCACTAGCGTGCATGAGCAGTTCTTC
v_gene: TRBV4-2
j_gene: TRBJ2-1
d_gene: TRBD2
abundance: .

CDR3aa: CASRLASSYNEQFF
CDR3nt: TGTGCCAGCAGACTAGCGAGCTCCTACAATGAGCAGTTCTTC
v_gene: TRBV27
j_gene: TRBJ2-1
d_gene: TRBD2
abundance: .

CDR3aa: CASSLLGGGWSQPQHF
CDR3nt: TGTGCCAGCAGTTTATTAGGGGGGGGTTGGAGTCAGCCCCAGCATTTT
v_gene: TRBV28
j_gene: TRBJ1-5
d_gene: .
abundance: .

CDR3aa: CASSQVGGNEQFF
CDR3nt: TGTGCCAGCAGCCAAGTTGGGGGGAATGAGCAGTTCTTC
v_gene: TRBV3-1/TRBV3-2
j_gene: TRBJ2-1
d_gene: .
abundance: .

CDR3aa: CASSPGLLGGYEQYF
CDR3nt: TGTGCCAGCAGCCCCGGACTGCTAGGAGGCTACGAGCAGTACTTC
v_gene: TRBV7-7
j_gene: TRBJ2-7
d_gene: .
abundance: .

CDR3aa: CASSLKGQVNSPLHF
CDR3nt: TGTGCCAGCAGCTTAAAGGGACAGGTTAATTCACCCCTCCACTTT
v_gene: TRBV5-4
j_gene: TRBJ1-6
d_gene: TRBD1
abundance: .

CDR3aa: CASSRGSAVTEAFF
CDR3nt: TGTGCCAGCAGTCGGGGATCTGCGGTGACTGAAGCTTTCTTT
v_gene: TRBV6-5
j_gene: TRBJ1-1
d_gene: .
abundance: many

CDR3aa: CASTSAGGPYTQYF
CDR3nt: TGTGCGAGCACCTCAGCGGGAGGGCCGTATACGCAGTATTTT
v_gene: TRBV28
j_gene: TRBJ2-3
d_gene: TRBD2
abundance: .

CDR3aa: CAISESQGAGEKLFF
CDR3nt: TGTGCCATCAGTGAGTCACAGGGGGCAGGTGAAAAACTGTTTTTT
v_gene: TRBV10-3
j_gene: TRBJ1-4
d_gene: TRBD1
abundance: .

CDR3aa: CASSPQGGSYEQYF
CDR3nt: TGTGCCAGCAGCCCGCAGGGGGGTTCCTACGAGCAGTACTTC
v_gene: TRBV7-2
j_gene: TRBJ2-7
d_gene: .
abundance: .

CDR3aa: CAWSGHNYEQYF
CDR3nt: TGTGCCTGGAGTGGTCACAACTACGAGCAGTACTTC
v_gene: TRBV30
j_gene: TRBJ2-7
d_gene: .
abundance: .

CDR3aa: CASSLGDRNTEAFF
CDR3nt: TGTGCCAGCAGCTTGGGGGACAGGAACACTGAAGCTTTCTTT
v_gene: TRBV5-6
j_gene: TRBJ1-1
d_gene: TRBD1
abundance: .

CDR3aa: CASSEYGTVARAFF
CDR3nt: TGTGCCAGCAGTGAATACGGGACAGTTGCTCGAGCTTTCTTT
v_gene: TRBV2
j_gene: TRBJ1-1
d_gene: TRBD1
abundance: .

CDR3aa: CASSLEADTTNYGYTF
CDR3nt: TGCGCCAGCAGCTTGGAGGCAGACACAACTAACTATGGCTACACCTTC
v_gene: TRBV5-1
j_gene: TRBJ1-2
d_gene: .
abundance: .

CDR3aa: CASSWRQVMNTEAFF
CDR3nt: TGTGCCAGCAGCTGGCGACAGGTCATGAACACTGAAGCTTTCTTT
v_gene: TRBV7-9
j_gene: TRBJ1-1
d_gene: .
abundance: .

CDR3aa: CASSLAGENTGELFF
CDR3nt: TGCGCCAGCAGCCTAGCGGGCGAAAACACCGGGGAGCTGTTTTTT
v_gene: TRBV10-1
j_gene: TRBJ2-2
d_gene: TRBD2
abundance: once

CDR3aa: CSVDGTGRGGELFF
CDR3nt: TGCAGCGTTGATGGGACAGGGAGAGGCGGGGAGCTGTTTTTT
v_gene: TRBV29-1
j_gene: TRBJ2-2
d_gene: TRBD1
abundance: .

CDR3aa: CASSSSGLNTGELFF
CDR3nt: TGTGCCAGCAGCTCTTCTGGACTGAACACCGGGGAGCTGTTTTTT
v_gene: TRBV5-4
j_gene: TRBJ2-2
d_gene: .
abundance: .

CDR3aa: CASSYSTGSPYEQYF
CDR3nt: TGTGCCAGCAGTTACTCCACAGGGTCCCCCTACGAGCAGTACTTC
v_gene: TRBV6-5
j_gene: TRBJ2-7
d_gene: .
abundance: .

CDR3aa: CASSRGGDTEAFF
CDR3nt: TGTGCCAGCAGTCGTGGGGGGGACACTGAAGCTTTCTTT
v_gene: TRBV27
j_gene: TRBJ1-1
d_gene: .
abundance: .

CDR3aa: CATSIMVQGPQHF
CDR3nt: TGTGCCACCAGTATAATGGTCCAGGGGCCCCAGCATTTT
v_gene: TRBV27
j_gene: TRBJ1-5
d_gene: .
abundance: .

CDR3aa: CASSEGLASRTDTQYF
CDR3nt: TGCGCCAGCAGTGAGGGACTAGCTTCCCGCACAGATACGCAGTATTTT
v_gene: TRBV10-1
j_gene: TRBJ2-3
d_gene: TRBD2
abundance: .

CDR3aa: CASSFGQGAGQPQHF
CDR3nt: TGTGCCAGCAGTTTCGGGCAGGGGGCAGGTCAGCCCCAGCATTTT
v_gene: TRBV27
j_gene: TRBJ1-5
d_gene: TRBD1
abundance: .

CDR3aa: CASSEEGYRSPLHF
CDR3nt: TGTGCCAGCAGCGAGGAGGGATATCGGTCACCCCTCCACTTT
v_gene: TRBV9
j_gene: TRBJ1-6
d_gene: .
abundance: .

CDR3aa: CASSIVHRTAQETQYF
CDR3nt: TGTGCCAGTAGTATTGTCCACCGGACAGCCCAAGAGACCCAGTACTTC
v_gene: TRBV19
j_gene: TRBJ2-5
d_gene: .
abundance: .

CDR3aa: CASMGQDNEKLFF
CDR3nt: TGTGCCAGCATGGGGCAGGATAATGAAAAACTGTTTTTT
v_gene: TRBV27
j_gene: TRBJ1-4
d_gene: .
abundance: once

CDR3aa: CASKDNQETQYF
CDR3nt: TGTGCCAGCAAGGACAACCAAGAGACCCAGTACTTC
v_gene: TRBV2
j_gene: TRBJ2-5
d_gene: .
abundance: few

CDR3aa: CASSSRGDVQPQHF
CDR3nt: TGTGCCAGCAGTTCCAGGGGAGATGTTCAGCCCCAGCATTTT
v_gene: TRBV3-1/TRBV3-2
j_gene: TRBJ1-5
d_gene: .
abundance: .

CDR3aa: CASSSPPSGRSGNEQFF
CDR3nt: TGTGCCAGCAGCTCGCCCCCTAGCGGGAGGTCTGGCAATGAGCAGTTCTTC
v_gene: TRBV7-2
j_gene: TRBJ2-1
d_gene: TRBD2
abundance: .

CDR3aa: CATSRDSYYNEQFF
CDR3nt: TGTGCCACCAGCCGGGACTCCTACTACAATGAGCAGTTCTTC
v_gene: TRBV19
j_gene: TRBJ2-1
d_gene: .
abundance: once

CDR3aa: CASSPLEDTGELFF
CDR3nt: TGTGCCAGCAGCCCCTTGGAGGACACCGGGGAGCTGTTTTTT
v_gene: TRBV7-9
j_gene: TRBJ2-2
d_gene: .
abundance: .

CDR3aa: CASSLDYNQPQHF
CDR3nt: TGTGCCAGCAGCCTGGACTACAATCAGCCCCAGCATTTT
v_gene: TRBV7-3
j_gene: TRBJ1-5
d_gene: .
abundance: .

CDR3aa: CASGSTGGSGSNQPQHF
CDR3nt: TGTGCTAGTGGAAGTACAGGGGGCTCGGGTAGCAATCAGCCCCAGCATTTT
v_gene: TRBV12-5
j_gene: TRBJ1-5
d_gene: TRBD1
abundance: .

CDR3aa: CASSLSLNDGLNTEAFF
CDR3nt: TGTGCCAGCAGCCTCAGCCTAAACGACGGGTTGAACACTGAAGCTTTCTTT
v_gene: TRBV5-6
j_gene: TRBJ1-1
d_gene: .
abundance: .

CDR3aa: CASSLGRSGQEPEQYF
CDR3nt: TGTGCCAGCAGCCTAGGGCGATCAGGGCAGGAACCCGAGCAGTACTTC
v_gene: TRBV4-2
j_gene: TRBJ2-7
d_gene: .
abundance: .

CDR3aa: CASRLAVNTGELFF
CDR3nt: TGTGCCAGCAGACTAGCGGTGAACACCGGGGAGCTGTTTTTT
v_gene: TRBV21-1
j_gene: TRBJ2-2
d_gene: .
abundance: .

CDR3aa: CASRAGSSYEQYF
CDR3nt: TGTGCCAGCAGAGCCGGGAGCTCCTACGAGCAGTACTTC
v_gene: TRBV12-3/TRBV12-4
j_gene: TRBJ2-7
d_gene: .
abundance: .

CDR3aa: CASREGGYTF
CDR3nt: TGTGCCAGCAGGGAGGGTGGCTACACCTTC
v_gene: TRBV2
j_gene: TRBJ1-2
d_gene: .
abundance: .

CDR3aa: CASSRLAGIGADTQYF
CDR3nt: TGTGCCAGCAGTCGCCTAGCGGGAATTGGGGCAGATACGCAGTATTTT
v_gene: TRBV6-6
j_gene: TRBJ2-3
d_gene: TRBD2
abundance: .

CDR3aa: CASNAKTGPQPQHF
CDR3nt: TGTGCCAGCAACGCCAAGACAGGTCCTCAGCCCCAGCATTTT
v_gene: TRBV6-1
j_gene: TRBJ1-5
d_gene: .
abundance: .

CDR3aa: CASSVGGRMGDTQYF
CDR3nt: TGTGCCAGCAGCGTAGGTGGCAGGATGGGAGATACGCAGTATTTT
v_gene: TRBV9
j_gene: TRBJ2-3
d_gene: .
abundance: .

CDR3aa: CASSLEGTGGQYF
CDR3nt: TGTGCCAGCAGCTTAGAGGGGACAGGGGGGCAGTATTTT
v_gene: TRBV7-9
j_gene: TRBJ2-3
d_gene: TRBD1
abundance: .

CDR3aa: CASSLVRGTSNNEQFF
CDR3nt: TGTGCCAGCAGCTTAGTTCGTGGGACTAGCAACAATGAGCAGTTCTTC
v_gene: TRBV11-3
j_gene: TRBJ2-1
d_gene: TRBD2
abundance: .

CDR3aa: CASSQGDSKDSPLHF
CDR3nt: TGTGCCAGCAGCCAAGGGGACAGCAAAGATTCACCCCTCCACTTT
v_gene: TRBV4-2
j_gene: TRBJ1-6
d_gene: TRBD1
abundance: .

CDR3aa: CASSQGLWAGITGGEQYF
CDR3nt: TGTGCCAGCAGCCAAGGGTTATGGGCGGGAATCACCGGAGGGGAGCAGTACTTC
v_gene: TRBV3-1/TRBV3-2
j_gene: TRBJ2-7
d_gene: .
abundance: .

CDR3aa: CASSENRGFKEVQFF
CDR3nt: TGCGCCAGCAGTGAGAACCGGGGTTTTAAGGAGGTGCAGTTCTTC
v_gene: TRBV10-1
j_gene: TRBJ2-1
d_gene: .
abundance: .

CDR3aa: CASSWTGYDPYGYTF
CDR3nt: TGTGCCAGCAGTTGGACAGGGTACGATCCTTATGGCTACACCTTC
v_gene: TRBV6-5
j_gene: TRBJ1-2
d_gene: TRBD1
abundance: .

CDR3aa: CASSLILDTQYF
CDR3nt: TGTGCCAGCAGCTTAATTCTGGATACGCAGTATTTT
v_gene: TRBV11-1
j_gene: TRBJ2-3
d_gene: .
abundance: .